The 25 T cell receptor beta chains presented below share a single source sample, sequenced in a study of blood T cell repertoires in COVID-19. The repertoire was sequenced with immunoSEQ multiplex PCR; TCRdb's copy has only in-frame clones and lacks some. The sample lists about 300,000 clones, around nine tenths seen once, with 1% to 1.5% in the top ten. Specimen: peripheral blood. The receptors come from a man between 65 and 79 years old with acute or convalescent COVID-19.

DNA of the CDR3: TGCGCCAGCAGCCAAGTGTTGTGGCGGGTCTCCTACAATGAGCAGTTCTTC. Residues: CASSQVLWRVSYNEQFF. The J gene is TRBJ2-1, the V gene TRBV4-3, with D possibly TRBD2 on 5 matching bases. CDR3 length equals 17 residues. V was cut by 1 base and J by 0 bases, with 13 bases left in between. Germline V gives CDR1 LGHNA, CDR2 YSLEER.

The rearrangement links TRBV18 to TRBJ1-1; unclear D gene. The CDR3 extends over 11 amino acids. V dropped 6 bases and J dropped 7 bases, with 9 bases sitting between them. The V gene's germline CDR1 is KGHSH and CDR2 LQKENI. The CDR3 bases are TGTGCCAGCTCCAAGGGAGGTGAAGCTTTCTTT. It specifies CASSKGGEAFF.

This clone was picked up one time. This sequence joins TRBV27 and TRBJ2-1; D not resolved. Germline values: CDR1 MNHEY, CDR2 SMNVEV (reference sequence). V was clipped by 2 bases and J by 5 bases, with 10 bases between them. The CDR3 has 14 residues. The CDR3 sequence: CASSLHNKNNEQFF. The CDR3 DNA follows: TGTGCCAGCAGTTTACATAACAAGAACAATGAGCAGTTCTTC.

This clone was seen a single time. J is TRBJ1-5 and V is TRBV30, with D possibly being TRBD1 (6 bases). Trimming shortened V by 5 bases and J by 2 bases, and 10 bases separated the two germline ends. The CDR3 is 13 residues long. The V gene's germline CDR1 is GTSNPN and CDR2 SVGIG (reference sequence). The CDR3 DNA is TGTGCCTGGCAGGGGCTGGGCAATCAGCCCCAGCATTTT. Translated, it gives CAWQGLGNQPQHF.

Here the CDR3 reads CASSPSGTGYGYTF. Here the CDR3 DNA reads TGTGCCAGTAGTCCCAGCGGGACAGGCTACGGCTACACCTTC. This rearrangement joins TRBV19 to TRBJ1-2; TRBD1 aligns across 8 bases. The CDR3 loop spans 14 amino acids. V was pared by 5 bases and J by 8 bases, with 10 bases of the junction left unmatched. Germline CDR1 LNHDA, CDR2 SQIVND (reference sequence).

The gene calls are TRBV12-3 or TRBV12-4 and TRBJ2-1, with D possibly TRBD1 on 6 matching bases. Trimming left V 5 bases short and J 3 bases short, with 8 bases between. The CDR3 contains 13 residues. The CDR3 here is CASSLRGYNEQFF. CDR3 sequence (DNA): TGTGCCAGCAGTCTCAGGGGCTACAATGAGCAGTTCTTC.

This chain joins TRBV19 and TRBJ2-7; 11 bases are shared with TRBD2. CDR1 and CDR2 from the germline V gene are LNHDA and SQIVND (reference sequence). V dropped 2 bases and J dropped 2; count of bases not matched to a gene: 2. The CDR3 loop spans 15 amino acids. CDR3: CASSIRLAGPYEQYF. DNA for the CDR3: TGTGCCAGTAGTATAAGACTAGCGGGGCCCTACGAGCAGTACTTC.

This chain links TRBV18 with TRBJ2-2; 9 nucleotides agree with TRBD2. The CDR3 sequence is 17 residues long. Germline V gene lookup returns CDR1 KGHSH and CDR2 LQKENI. V shed 0 bases and J 2 bases; nucleotides not matched to a gene: 4. The CDR3 spells CASSPPAAGGNTGELFF. DNA for the CDR3: TGTGCCAGCTCACCACCGGCAGCGGGGGGTAACACCGGGGAGCTGTTTTTT.

V gene TRBV5-6 combines with J gene TRBJ2-5; D gene uncertain. CDR3 size: 13 residues. Trimming removed 3 bases from V and 1 base from J, with 7 bases in between. The germline CDR1 and CDR2 sequences are SGHDT and YYEEEE. In nucleotides, the CDR3 is TGTGCCAGCAGCTCGACAACCCAAGAGACCCAGTACTTC. Translating it yields CASSSTTQETQYF.

The J gene is TRBJ1-2, the V gene TRBV7-2; no firm D call. The CDR3 totals 13 residues. Germline CDR1 reads SGHTA; CDR2 reads FQGNSA. The germline V and J ends were trimmed by 8 bases and 8 bases, with 18 bases remaining between them. CDR3 nucleotides: TGTGCCAGCTTGCTGGGCGGGCGCGCCGGCTACACCTTC. Its translation is CASLLGGRAGYTF.

This chain uses TRBV15 with TRBJ2-2; the D gene is possibly TRBD1 (5 bases). The V gene lost 0 bases and the J gene lost 5 bases, with 13 bases spanning the gap. In germline, CDR1 is LNHNV, CDR2 YYDKDF (reference sequence). The CDR3 has 16 amino acids. CDR3 DNA sequence: TGTGCCACCAGCAGAGAAGAAGGGGCAGTAACCGGGGAGCTGTTTTTT. It translates to CATSREEGAVTGELFF.

J is TRBJ2-3 and V is TRBV10-3, with 8 bases matching TRBD1. Germline-derived CDR1 and CDR2 are ENHRY and SYGVKD. The CDR3 loop spans 15 amino acids. Germline trimming cut 4 bases from V and 6 bases from J; bases unmatched to any gene: 9. CDR3 bases: TGTGCCATCAGTGTTAGACAGGGGTTTACCGATACGCAGTATTTT. This sequence encodes CAISVRQGFTDTQYF.

This clone was picked up one time. In DNA, the CDR3 is TGTGCCAGCAGCCCGAAACAGGGGGTGGCTTACAATGAGCAGTTCTTC. Translated: CASSPKQGVAYNEQFF. The V call is TRBV7-2, the J call TRBJ2-1, with TRBD1 matching 8 bases. Germline-derived CDR1 and CDR2 are SGHTA and FQGNSA. The trim removed 5 bases at V and 4 bases at J, leaving 10 bases unmatched. This CDR3 region has 16 residues.

The genes are TRBV28 and TRBJ2-7; TRBD2 agrees at 9 bases. The CDR3 is made up of 18 amino acids. The ends lost 9 bases at V and 3 bases at J; junction bases unmatched: 21. Germline CDR1 and CDR2: MDHEN and SYDVKM. CDR3 DNA sequence: TGTGCCAGTCCCCCCCGGCTCGCGGGAGGGCCCCTCAGCTACGAGCAGTACTTC. It codes for CASPPRLAGGPLSYEQYF.

This chain connects TRBV7-2 to TRBJ1-3; D gene ambiguous. The germline V gene has CDR1 SGHTA and CDR2 FQGNSA. Deletions cut 5 bases from V and 4 bases from J, with 12 bases between. This CDR3 region has 14 residues. Here the CDR3 DNA reads TGTGCCAGCAGCCCCTCCTTTTTCGGAAACACCATATATTTT. Translation gives CASSPSFFGNTIYF.

The chain combines TRBV6-5 with TRBJ2-5; D perhaps matches TRBD2 (6 bases). Between the trimmed V and J ends, which lost 2 bases and 0 bases, there was a span of 10 bases. Germline CDR1 is MNHEY and CDR2 is SVGAGI. The CDR3 contains 15 residues. The CDR3 nucleotides read TGTGCCAGCAGTTACGCGGGACCGAACCAAGAGACCCAGTACTTC. It encodes CASSYAGPNQETQYF.

The J gene is TRBJ2-6, the V gene TRBV2; 9 bases match TRBD1. The CDR3 runs to 18 residues. Germline V CDR1 and CDR2: SNHLY, FYNNEI. The ends lost 4 bases at V and 2 bases at J; junction bases unmatched: 9. The CDR3 nucleotides read TGTGCCAGCAGTGGGCCAGGACAGGGGCTAGCTGGGGCCAACGTCCTGACTTTC. It yields the protein CASSGPGQGLAGANVLTF. Full variable domain (missing parts from reference TRBV2 and TRBJ2-6): EPEVTQTPSHQVTQMGQEVILRCVPISNHLYFYWYRQILGQKVEFLVSFYNNEISEKSEIFDDQFSVERPDGSNFTLKIRSTKLEDSAMYFCASSGPGQGLAGANVLTFGAGSRLTVL.

The chain links TRBV28 to TRBJ2-7; TRBD2 agrees at 9 bases. V trimming: 3 bases; J trimming: 0 bases; junction bases outside the gene matches: 15. The CDR3 runs 19 residues. Germline assignment: CDR1 MDHEN and CDR2 SYDVKM. The CDR3 protein is CASSFGPLGLAGHSYEQYF. DNA of the CDR3: TGTGCCAGCAGTTTTGGGCCCTTGGGGCTAGCGGGGCACTCCTACGAGCAGTACTTC.

The V gene is TRBV28, the J gene TRBJ2-2, with a tentative D call TRBD2 (5 bases). The CDR3 runs 15 residues. From germline, CDR1 is MDHEN and CDR2 SYDVKM. The V end was cut by 5 bases, the J end by 0 bases, with 10 bases between. The CDR3 sequence: CASSPTSTNTGELFF. CDR3 DNA sequence: TGTGCCAGCAGTCCTACTAGTACGAACACCGGGGAGCTGTTTTTT.

The chain has TRBV3-1 (or the pseudogene TRBV3-2) and TRBJ2-5; TRBD2 aligns across 12 bases. The CDR3 extends over 15 amino acids. Germline CDR1 is LGHDT and CDR2 is YNNKEL (reference sequence). V lost 2 bases to trimming and J lost 4 bases; unmatched junction nucleotides: 2. Here the CDR3 DNA reads TGTGCCAGCAGCCAATCGACTAGCGGGAGAGAGACCCAGTACTTC. The encoded protein is CASSQSTSGRETQYF.

A note on this clone: The junction does not match germline at one end; this may be a read error. The chain combines TRBV2 with TRBJ1-1, with D possibly being TRBD1 (6 bases). CDR3 length: 15 residues. The germline CDR1 and CDR2 sequences are SNHLY and FYNNEI. The CDR3 DNA is TGTGCCAGCAGTAATTACCCCCGGGACAACAATGAAGCTTTCTTT. Residues: CASSNYPRDNNEAFF.

The V gene is TRBV18, the J gene TRBJ1-1; the D gene is possibly TRBD1 (6 bases). The V and J ends lost 4 bases and 6 bases respectively, with 12 bases between them. The germline V gene encodes CDR1 KGHSH and CDR2 LQKENI. CDR3 length equals 13 residues. The chain's CDR3 is CASSLGTKAEAFF. CDR3 nucleotide sequence: TGTGCCAGCTCACTCGGGACAAAGGCTGAAGCTTTCTTT.

This rearrangement joins TRBV4-1 to TRBJ2-3; 11 bases align to TRBD2. This CDR3 has 17 residues. V was clipped by 1 base and J by 2 bases; unmatched bases: 5. Germline lookup yields CDR1 MGHRA and CDR2 YSYEKL. Here the CDR3 reads CASSQALAGGTTDTQYF. DNA for the CDR3: TGCGCCAGCAGCCAAGCATTAGCGGGGGGGACCACAGATACGCAGTATTTT.

The V and J genes are TRBV6-5 and TRBJ1-1; 10 nucleotides line up with TRBD1. The germline V gene has CDR1 MNHEY and CDR2 SVGAGI. After removal of 7 bases from V and 6 bases from J, the junction contained 8 bases not matched to a gene. The CDR3 contains 14 residues. CDR3 DNA: TGTGCCAGCACTAGGCCGGGACAGGGGTCTGAAGCTTTCTTT. It specifies CASTRPGQGSEAFF.

The V gene is TRBV4-2, the J gene TRBJ2-1; 13 bases align to TRBD2. The CDR3 consists of 17 residues. The V gene's germline CDR1 is LGHNA and CDR2 YNFKEQ. Unmatched junction bases numbered 10, after V lost 4 bases and J lost 7 bases. The CDR3, as DNA: TGTGCCAGCAGCCCAAGGACTAGCGGGGGCGCAGGGAATGAGCAGTTCTTC. This sequence encodes CASSPRTSGGAGNEQFF.